These 19 T cell receptor beta chains share one sample of origin, sequenced in a study of cytomegalovirus exposure and HLA in healthy donors (dated by TCRdb to about 2017). The receptor library was made with the immunoSEQ multiplex PCR assay. A mixture of 60 forward primers for TCR Vbeta segments and 13 reverse primers for TCR Jbeta segments was used in the multiplex PCR. The immuneACCESS repertoire file appears here via TCRdb, limited to in-frame rearrangements. These files lack a portion of the clones; in checked studies, under half of the deficit traces to unresolved V genes, and the cause of the others is not known. The sample table holds 150,000 to 200,000 clones, of which around three quarters were seen once. About 1.5% of the sample lies in the top ten. Sequences were obtained from PBMCs. The receptors stem from a woman between 25 and 40 years old in good health and CMV-seronegative.

The rearrangement joins TRBV4-3 to TRBJ1-1; D gene uncertain. Germline V gene sequence: CDR1 LGHNA, CDR2 YSLEER. The CDR3 consists of 13 residues. Trimming stripped 2 bases from V and 5 bases from J, with 9 bases between. This chain's CDR3 is CASSQRVETEAFF. CDR3 nucleotide sequence: TGCGCCAGCAGCCAACGAGTTGAAACTGAAGCTTTCTTT.

V is TRBV6-1 and J is TRBJ1-6; 7 bases align to TRBD1. CDR1 is MNHNS and CDR2 is SASEGT in the germline V gene. The V segment lost 7 bases and the J segment 9 bases; nucleotides outside the gene matches: 0. CDR3 size: 11 residues. The CDR3 bases are TGTGCCAGCAAGGGGGCTTCACCCCTCCACTTT. Translating gives CASKGASPLHF.

CDR3 sequence: CASSEQSPGQGGEQYF. CDR3 nucleotide sequence: TGTGCCAGCAGTGAACAAAGCCCCGGACAGGGTGGCGAGCAGTACTTC. The chain is built from TRBV25-1 and TRBJ2-5; 8 positions match TRBD1. The end of the DNA is better explained by TRBJ2-7, so the J call may be wrong. Germline CDR1 is MGHDK and CDR2 is SYGVNS. The CDR3 has 16 amino acids.

The chain links TRBV10-3 to TRBJ1-1; unclear D gene. This CDR3 spans 12 amino acids. The germline V gene encodes CDR1 ENHRY and CDR2 SYGVKD. Trimming removed 6 bases at V and 6 bases at J, with 11 bases between. The CDR3 loop reads CAISGDVSEAFF. CDR3 coding DNA: TGTGCCATCAGCGGTGATGTCTCTGAAGCTTTCTTT.

The chain is built from TRBV19 and TRBJ1-2, with a weak D call TRBD1 (6 bases). The CDR3 covers 13 residues. V lost 5 bases to trimming and J lost 7 bases, with 14 bases between them. The germline V gene has CDR1 LNHDA and CDR2 SQIVND (reference sequence). The CDR3 spells CASSPDSLGGYTF. Here the CDR3 DNA reads TGTGCCAGTAGTCCGGACAGCCTAGGTGGCTACACCTTC.

The table lists this clone with a few counts. The chain uses TRBV6-5 and TRBJ2-5; TRBD1 agrees at 7 bases. The J call may be faulty, since TRBJ2-7 better matches the DNA end. Germline V gene sequence: CDR1 MNHEY, CDR2 SVGAGI. There are 15 residues in the CDR3. The CDR3 coding sequence is TGTGCCAGCAGGCATGTCTCCGGGGACAGCTACGAGCAGTACTTC. Translated, it gives CASRHVSGDSYEQYF.

V is TRBV6-5 and J is TRBJ1-1, with 7 positions matching TRBD1. This CDR3 region has 13 residues. Germline CDR1 and CDR2: MNHEY and SVGAGI. V was pared by 6 bases and J by 5 bases, with 6 bases of the junction left unmatched. Written as DNA, the CDR3 is TGTGCCAGCAGGAGGACAGGCAGGACTGAAGCTTTCTTT. It encodes CASRRTGRTEAFF.

This clone appeared a single time. V usage is TRBV7-8 and J usage is TRBJ2-7, with unresolved D. CDR1 and CDR2 from the germline V gene are SGHVS and FQNEAQ. V lost 1 base and J lost 3, with 4 bases in between. The length of the CDR3 is 12 residues. The DNA for the CDR3 is TGTGCCAGCAGCTTAGGAGTCTACGAGCAGTACTTC. Its protein is CASSLGVYEQYF.

This clone was observed a handful of times. This chain links TRBV4-2 with TRBJ2-1; TRBD2 matches 10 bases. The CDR3 extends over 17 amino acids. Germline values: CDR1 LGHNA, CDR2 YNFKEQ. V lost 0 bases and J lost 5; bases outside the gene matches: 7. CDR3 nucleotide sequence: TGTGCCAGCAGCCAAGATGTGAGAACTAGCGGGGACAATGAGCAGTTCTTC. Residues: CASSQDVRTSGDNEQFF.

The sample holds a few counts of this clone. The chain uses TRBV5-1 and TRBJ2-7, with 10 nucleotides matching TRBD1. Trimming took 0 bases from V and 2 from J; bases not matched to a gene: 11. This CDR3 region has 18 residues. In germline, CDR1 is SGHRS, CDR2 YFSETQ. CDR3 loop: CASSLAQTTGGRAYEQYF. CDR3 sequence (DNA): TGCGCCAGCAGCTTGGCCCAAACGACAGGGGGCAGGGCCTACGAGCAGTACTTC.

This clone was counted many times. This sequence joins TRBV9 and TRBJ1-5; D not resolved. The CDR3 is made up of 13 amino acids. Germline V gene data show CDR1 as SGDLS and CDR2 as YYNGEE. V was shortened by 0 bases and J by 5 bases, with 6 bases between the two germline ends. The CDR3: CASSVALDQPQHF. DNA for the CDR3: TGTGCCAGCAGCGTAGCACTAGATCAGCCCCAGCATTTT. The variable domain in full, completed from reference TRBV9 and TRBJ1-5, reads DSGVTQTPKHLITATGQRVTLRCSPRSGDLSVYWYQQSLDQGLQFLIQYYNGEERAKGNILERFSAQQFPDLHSELNLSSLELGDSALYFCASSVALDQPQHFGDGTRLSIL.

V gene TRBV29-1 combines with J gene TRBJ1-2, with TRBD1 identical over 9 bases. From germline, CDR1 is SQVTM and CDR2 ANQGSEA. V gave up 6 bases and J gave up 2 bases; unmatched junction bases: 7. The CDR3 extends over 14 amino acids. The DNA for the CDR3 is TGCAGCGTCGCCCGGGACAGGGTAAACTATGGCTACACCTTC. Encoded protein: CSVARDRVNYGYTF.

The V call is TRBV7-2, the J call TRBJ2-7, with D perhaps matching TRBD2 (6 bases). Trimming removed 1 base at V and 0 bases at J, with 10 bases between. This CDR3 has 15 amino acids. CDR1 and CDR2 from the germline V gene are SGHTA and FQGNSA. CDR3 protein: CASSLVGGPSYEQYF. The CDR3 DNA reads as TGTGCCAGCAGCTTAGTGGGAGGCCCCTCCTACGAGCAGTACTTC.

This clone was seen once. The chain combines TRBV2 with TRBJ2-7, with unresolved D. V lost 4 bases, J lost 3 bases, and 4 bases lay in between. This CDR3 spans 11 amino acids. Germline V gene data show CDR1 as SNHLY and CDR2 as FYNNEI. The chain's CDR3 is CASSVHYEQYF. The CDR3 DNA sequence: TGTGCCAGCAGTGTCCACTACGAGCAGTACTTC.

The rearrangement links TRBV4-2 to TRBJ1-5; 7 nucleotides agree with TRBD1. With 4 bases clipped from V and 5 bases from J, the junction kept 5 bases outside the gene matches. This CDR3 region has 14 residues. Germline CDR1 LGHNA, CDR2 YNFKEQ. Written as DNA, the CDR3 is TGTGCCAGCAGCCTAGGGACAGATCATCAGCCCCAGCATTTT. Translation: CASSLGTDHQPQHF.

The chain couples TRBV4-1 to TRBJ1-1, with D perhaps matching TRBD1 (5 bases). The CDR3 extends over 17 amino acids. V lost 5 bases to trimming and J lost 0 bases, with 19 bases between them. Germline lookup yields CDR1 MGHRA and CDR2 YSYEKL. This CDR3 reads CASSKGHTASMNTEAFF. The CDR3 DNA sequence: TGCGCCAGCAGCAAAGGACACACAGCCTCCATGAACACTGAAGCTTTCTTT.

CDR3 sequence: CASRGTGGFSQPQHF. The CDR3 region has the DNA TGTGCCAGTAGGGGGACAGGGGGCTTTAGTCAGCCCCAGCATTTT. The chain recombines TRBV19 with TRBJ1-5, with TRBD1 matching over 12 bases. This CDR3 region has 15 residues. Germline V gene sequence: CDR1 LNHDA, CDR2 SQIVND (reference sequence). V was pared by 6 bases and J by 6 bases, with 6 bases of the junction left unmatched.

DNA for the CDR3: TGTGCCAGCAGACAGGGGAGCTCCTACGAGCAGTACTTC. The encoded protein is CASRQGSSYEQYF. This chain joins TRBV7-2 and TRBJ2-5; 7 bases line up with TRBD1. Near its end, the DNA agrees better with TRBJ2-7, so the J call may be wrong. The CDR3 totals 13 residues. In germline, CDR1 is SGHTA, CDR2 FQGNSA.

V is TRBV4-2 and J is TRBJ2-1; 7 positions match TRBD2. Per the germline V gene, CDR1 is LGHNA and CDR2 is YNFKEQ. There are 18 residues in the CDR3. The ends lost 1 base at V and 3 bases at J; junction bases unmatched: 12. DNA of the CDR3: TGTGCCAGCAGCCAAGTGTGGGAAGCGGGAATGATCTACAATGAGCAGTTCTTC. It codes for CASSQVWEAGMIYNEQFF.